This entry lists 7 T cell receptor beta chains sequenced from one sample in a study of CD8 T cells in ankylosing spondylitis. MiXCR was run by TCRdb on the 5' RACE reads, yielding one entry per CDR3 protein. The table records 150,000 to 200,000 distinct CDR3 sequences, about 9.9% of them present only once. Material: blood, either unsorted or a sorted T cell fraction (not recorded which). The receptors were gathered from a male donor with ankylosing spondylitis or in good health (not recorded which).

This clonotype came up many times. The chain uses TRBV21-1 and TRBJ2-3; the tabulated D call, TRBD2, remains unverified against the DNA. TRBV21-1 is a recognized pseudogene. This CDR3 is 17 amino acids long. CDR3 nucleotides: TGTGCCAGCAGCATCGGGACTAGCGGGTGCGGCACAGATACGCAGTATTTT. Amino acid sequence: CASSIGTSGCGTDTQYF.

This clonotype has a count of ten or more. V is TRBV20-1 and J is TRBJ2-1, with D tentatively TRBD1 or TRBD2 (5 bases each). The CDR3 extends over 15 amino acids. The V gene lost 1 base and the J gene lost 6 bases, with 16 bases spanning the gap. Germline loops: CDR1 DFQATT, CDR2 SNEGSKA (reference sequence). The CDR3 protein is CSARGPLGDANEQFF. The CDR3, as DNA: TGCAGTGCTAGAGGTCCCTTAGGGGACGCCAATGAGCAGTTCTTC.

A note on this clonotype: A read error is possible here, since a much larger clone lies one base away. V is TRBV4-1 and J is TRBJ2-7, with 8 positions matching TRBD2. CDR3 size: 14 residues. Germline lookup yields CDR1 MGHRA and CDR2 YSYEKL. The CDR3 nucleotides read TGCTCCAGCAGCCAAGTAGGACTAGCTTACGAGCAGTACTTC. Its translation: CSSSQVGLAYEQYF.

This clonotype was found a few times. CDR3 bases: TGTGCCAGCAGCGCTAGCGGGACCCTCGGGGAGCAGTACTTC. Translating gives CASSASGTLGEQYF. This chain connects TRBV7-6 to TRBJ2-7, with 9 positions matching TRBD2. In germline, CDR1 is SGHVS, CDR2 FNYEAQ. Trimming removed 5 bases from V and 7 bases from J; junction bases left unmatched: 9. The CDR3 totals 14 residues.

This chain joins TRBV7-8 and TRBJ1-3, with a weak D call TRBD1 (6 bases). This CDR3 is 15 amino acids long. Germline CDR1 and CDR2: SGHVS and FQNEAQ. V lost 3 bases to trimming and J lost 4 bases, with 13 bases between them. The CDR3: CASSLSGVRGNTIYF. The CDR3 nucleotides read TGTGCCAGCAGCTTGTCAGGGGTACGCGGAAACACCATATATTTT.

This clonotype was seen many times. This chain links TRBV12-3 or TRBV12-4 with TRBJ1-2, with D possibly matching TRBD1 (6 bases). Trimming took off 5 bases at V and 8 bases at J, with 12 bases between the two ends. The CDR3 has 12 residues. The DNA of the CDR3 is TGTGCCAGCAGTACCACAGGGAAGGGCTACACCTTC. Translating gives CASSTTGKGYTF.

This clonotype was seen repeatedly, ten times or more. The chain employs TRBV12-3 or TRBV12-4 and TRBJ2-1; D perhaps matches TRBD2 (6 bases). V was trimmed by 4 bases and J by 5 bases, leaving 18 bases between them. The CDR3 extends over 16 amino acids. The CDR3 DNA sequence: TGTGCCAGCAGTTCCTTCGGTCCGGGACTTAACAATGAGCAGTTCTTC. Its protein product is CASSSFGPGLNNEQFF.